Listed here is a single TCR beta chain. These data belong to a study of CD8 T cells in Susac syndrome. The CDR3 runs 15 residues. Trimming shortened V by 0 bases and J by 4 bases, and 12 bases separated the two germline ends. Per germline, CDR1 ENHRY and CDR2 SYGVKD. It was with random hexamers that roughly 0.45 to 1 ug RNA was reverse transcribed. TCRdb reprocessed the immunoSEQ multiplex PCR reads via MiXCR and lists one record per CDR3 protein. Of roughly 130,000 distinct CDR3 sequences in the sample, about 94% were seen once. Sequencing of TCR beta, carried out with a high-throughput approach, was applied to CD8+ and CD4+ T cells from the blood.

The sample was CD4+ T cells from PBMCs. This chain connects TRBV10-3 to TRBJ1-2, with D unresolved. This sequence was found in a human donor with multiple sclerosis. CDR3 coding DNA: TGTGCCATCAGTGAGTCTACCGGAAGGAGCTATGGCTACACCTTC. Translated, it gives CAISESTGRSYGYTF.